Below are 26 T cell receptor beta chains sequenced from a single sample in a study of T cells in localized non-small cell lung cancer. The assay was immunoSEQ multiplex PCR, and TCRdb's table has in-frame clones only and misses some. The table includes around 64,000 clones, approximately 90% detected once. The sequenced sample was peripheral blood, obtained before any cancer treatment. The receptors were sampled from a man aged 35 to 69 with stage I lung adenocarcinoma.

This chain's CDR3 is CASSYWTEKANYGYTF. As DNA, the CDR3 is TGTGCCAGCAGCTACTGGACAGAAAAAGCTAACTATGGCTACACCTTC. The J gene is TRBJ1-2, the V gene TRBV11-3, with D perhaps matching TRBD1 (6 bases). The germline V gene encodes CDR1 SGHNT and CDR2 YENEEA. V lost 4 bases and J lost 0, with 15 bases in between. The CDR3 has 16 residues.

This clone was counted a few times. This chain joins TRBV2 and TRBJ1-5, with D uncertain. The CDR3 consists of 14 residues. V lost 5 bases and J lost 2, with 10 bases in between. Germline CDR1 is SNHLY and CDR2 is FYNNEI. CDR3 sequence (DNA): TGTGCCAGCAGTCGATCCGGGGGCAATCAGCCCCAGCATTTT. Residues: CASSRSGGNQPQHF.

This rearrangement joins TRBV19 to TRBJ1-2; 8 nucleotides align to TRBD1. After removal of 5 bases from V and 1 base from J, the junction contained 15 bases not matched to a gene. Germline values: CDR1 LNHDA, CDR2 SQIVND (reference sequence). The CDR3 is made up of 18 amino acids. The CDR3: CASSPLTGAAWDNYGYTF. The CDR3 coding sequence is TGTGCCAGTAGTCCCCTGACAGGGGCCGCGTGGGATAACTATGGCTACACCTTC.

CDR3 nucleotides: TGTGCCAGCAGTTTATCCGGTAGAACCCTCGGTGGCTACACCTTC. Translation gives CASSLSGRTLGGYTF. The chain links TRBV28 to TRBJ1-2; D is undetermined. This CDR3 is 15 amino acids long. Trimming removed 1 base from V and 7 bases from J, with 16 bases in between. Per germline, CDR1 MDHEN and CDR2 SYDVKM.

The gene calls are TRBV30 and TRBJ2-5, with 11 nucleotides matching TRBD2. J lost 5 bases, V lost 1 base, and 0 bases had no gene match. CDR1 is GTSNPN, CDR2 SVGIG, per germline (reference sequence). This CDR3 is built from 13 residues. Written as DNA, the CDR3 is TGTGCCTGGAGTGGACTAGCGGGGGAGACCCAGTACTTC. It codes for CAWSGLAGETQYF.

The chain employs TRBV11-2 and TRBJ2-1; 7 nucleotides line up with TRBD1. Germline assignment: CDR1 SGHAT and CDR2 FQNNGV. Trimming cost V 5 bases and J 3 bases; bases outside gene matches: 7. The CDR3 runs 15 residues. CDR3: CASSLTGAFYNEQFF. Written as DNA, the CDR3 is TGTGCCAGCAGCCTAACAGGGGCCTTCTACAATGAGCAGTTCTTC.

This chain connects TRBV5-5 to TRBJ2-7, with D maybe TRBD2 (5 bases). Trimming shortened V by 4 bases and J by 2 bases, and 10 bases separated the two germline ends. This CDR3 is 13 amino acids long. CDR1 is SGHKS, CDR2 YYEKEE, per germline (reference sequence). The CDR3 reads CASSLERAYEQYF. The CDR3 region has the DNA TGTGCCAGCAGCCTGGAGAGGGCCTACGAGCAGTACTTC.

This rearrangement joins TRBV2 to TRBJ2-7, with D perhaps TRBD2 (5 bases). V was clipped by 3 bases and J by 6 bases, with 9 bases between them. CDR3 length equals 12 residues. Per germline, CDR1 SNHLY and CDR2 FYNNEI. This CDR3 is CASSESRVEQYF. The CDR3 nucleotides are TGTGCCAGCAGTGAGTCGCGGGTCGAGCAGTACTTC. Variable domain in full (rest from reference TRBV2 and TRBJ2-7): EPEVTQTPSHQVTQMGQEVILRCVPISNHLYFYWYRQILGQKVEFLVSFYNNEISEKSEIFDDQFSVERPDGSNFTLKIRSTKLEDSAMYFCASSESRVEQYFGPGTRLTVT.

The rearrangement joins TRBV27 to TRBJ1-2; perhaps TRBD1 as D (6 bases). Germline values: CDR1 MNHEY, CDR2 SMNVEV (reference sequence). Trimming pared 4 bases from V and 4 bases from J, leaving 16 bases between. The CDR3 is 15 amino acids. CDR3 sequence reads: CASSSLWGRGYGYTF. The CDR3 coding sequence is TGTGCCAGCAGTTCATTATGGGGGCGCGGCTATGGCTACACCTTC.

This chain joins TRBV28 and TRBJ1-2; D is uncertain. CDR3 length: 12 residues. The V gene's germline CDR1 is MDHEN and CDR2 SYDVKM. V was pared by 10 bases and J by 2 bases, with 11 bases between. As DNA, the CDR3 is TGTGCCACCCTTATACTGAACTATGGCTACACCTTC. It specifies CATLILNYGYTF.

This sequence joins TRBV7-9 and TRBJ1-1; possibly TRBD1 for D (5 bases). The CDR3 is 13 amino acids. Trimming took 4 bases from V and 4 from J, leaving 10 bases between them. Germline values: CDR1 SEHNR, CDR2 FQNEAQ (reference sequence). The CDR3 DNA follows: TGTGCCAGCAGCTCCAGGGCTCCCACTGAAGCTTTCTTT. Its translation: CASSSRAPTEAFF.

The gene calls are TRBV4-2 and TRBJ2-1, with 10 bases fitting TRBD2. In germline, CDR1 is LGHNA, CDR2 YNFKEQ. The CDR3 spans 15 residues. The V segment lost 4 bases and the J segment 9 bases; nucleotides outside the gene matches: 9. CDR3 in amino acids: CASSPSSGSSGEQFF. The CDR3, as DNA: TGTGCCAGCAGCCCCTCTAGCGGGAGTTCTGGTGAGCAGTTCTTC.

J is TRBJ1-3 and V is TRBV5-6, with no clear D. This CDR3 comprises 13 residues. Germline V lookup: CDR1 SGHDT, CDR2 YYEEEE. Between the trimmed V and J ends, which lost 0 bases and 6 bases, there was a span of 7 bases. This CDR3 reads CASSLGRVNTIYF. CDR3 nucleotide sequence: TGTGCCAGCAGCTTGGGGCGGGTAAACACCATATATTTT.

V is TRBV7-2 and J is TRBJ2-2; D not certain. Germline CDR1 reads SGHTA; CDR2 reads FQGNSA. V was pared by 5 bases and J by 0 bases, with 7 bases between. This CDR3 has 14 amino acids. The chain's CDR3 is CASSGRPNTGELFF. CDR3 nucleotides: TGTGCCAGCAGCGGGCGGCCGAACACCGGGGAGCTGTTTTTT.

V gene TRBV9 combines with J gene TRBJ2-5; no reliable D call. Germline CDR1 and CDR2: SGDLS and YYNGEE. V dropped 2 bases and J dropped 3 bases, with 8 bases sitting between them. There are 13 residues in the CDR3. CDR3 amino acids: CASSVAVKETQYF. CDR3 in DNA: TGTGCCAGCAGCGTGGCAGTAAAAGAGACCCAGTACTTC.

The genes are TRBV30 and TRBJ1-6; a weak D match, TRBD1 (6 bases). V shed 2 bases and J shed 9 bases, with 14 bases lying between them. CDR1 and CDR2 from the germline V gene are GTSNPN and SVGIG (reference sequence). The length of the CDR3 is 14 residues. CDR3 nucleotides: TGTGCCTGGAGTCCAGGGGTGGGAGGTTCACCCCTCCACTTT. It specifies CAWSPGVGGSPLHF.

The chain links TRBV7-8 to TRBJ2-3; D is uncertain. CDR3 length: 16 amino acids. V lost 5 bases and J lost 2, with 17 bases in between. CDR1 is SGHVS and CDR2 is FQNEAQ in the germline V gene. The CDR3 sequence: CASSPLSAYNTDTQYF. CDR3 DNA sequence: TGTGCCAGCAGCCCCCTTTCCGCCTACAACACAGATACGCAGTATTTT.

On this clone itself: Other DNA sequences in the same sample also yield this CDR3. CDR3 bases: TGTGCCACCAGCAGAGATAAAGGATTCAATCAGCCCCAGCATTTT. Protein sequence: CATSRDKGFNQPQHF. The chain combines TRBV15 with TRBJ1-5, with D unresolved. V dropped 0 bases and J dropped 3 bases, with 9 bases sitting between them. Germline lookup yields CDR1 LNHNV and CDR2 YYDKDF (reference sequence). The CDR3 has 15 amino acids.

This clone appeared once. V usage is TRBV11-2 and J usage is TRBJ2-3; D is unclear. The germline gives CDR1 SGHAT, CDR2 FQNNGV. The CDR3 loop spans 14 amino acids. Trimming stripped 5 bases from V and 5 bases from J, with 14 bases between. CDR3 loop: CASSPLGSVDTQYF. Written as DNA, the CDR3 is TGTGCCAGCAGCCCCCTTGGCAGCGTAGATACGCAGTATTTT.

This chain connects TRBV7-2 to TRBJ2-7; D gene ambiguous. V gave up 5 bases and J gave up 3 bases, with 14 bases separating them. CDR3 length: 14 amino acids. Germline V CDR1 and CDR2: SGHTA, FQGNSA. The CDR3 DNA reads as TGTGCCAGCAGCAGTTTAGCCAGCCGCTACGAGCAGTACTTC. Residues: CASSSLASRYEQYF.

As DNA, the CDR3 is TGTGCCACTCAACAGGACAGGGGGCATGAAAAACTGTTTTTT. This sequence encodes CATQQDRGHEKLFF. The chain links TRBV19 to TRBJ1-4, with 11 bases identical to TRBD1. The CDR3 length is 14 residues. CDR1 and CDR2 from the germline V gene are LNHDA and SQIVND (reference sequence). J lost 6 bases, V lost 10 bases, and 7 bases had no gene match.

For the CDR3, the DNA is TGTGCCAGCAGCGTAGGACTAGCGGGAGGCACAGATACGCAGTATTTT. It yields the protein CASSVGLAGGTDTQYF. V gene TRBV9 combines with J gene TRBJ2-3; 12 bases match TRBD2. With V trimmed by 0 bases and J by 1 base, 0 bases remained unmatched. Germline V gene data show CDR1 as SGDLS and CDR2 as YYNGEE. The CDR3 has 16 amino acids.

The chain recombines TRBV5-1 with TRBJ1-1; D is undetermined. CDR1 and CDR2 (germline): SGHRS, YFSETQ. V dropped 3 bases and J dropped 1 base, with 22 bases sitting between them. There are 18 residues in the CDR3. This CDR3 reads CASSYRRTGSNRNTEAFF. The DNA for the CDR3 is TGCGCCAGCAGCTACCGACGGACGGGGTCTAATCGGAACACTGAAGCTTTCTTT.

This chain links TRBV19 with TRBJ1-5; the D gene is possibly TRBD1 (5 bases). The CDR3 totals 15 residues. V shed 4 bases and J shed 4 bases, with 14 bases lying between them. Germline lookup yields CDR1 LNHDA and CDR2 SQIVND (reference sequence). CDR3 coding DNA: TGTGCCAGTAGTACCAGCAGGGTGATTAATCAGCCCCAGCATTTT. Amino acid sequence: CASSTSRVINQPQHF.

The CDR3 DNA sequence: TGCGCCAGCAGCGGATTTGGGACAAAAGCTAGCACAGATACGCAGTATTTT. Amino acids: CASSGFGTKASTDTQYF. The chain recombines TRBV4-1 with TRBJ2-3; D is perhaps TRBD1 (6 bases). This CDR3 contains 17 residues. The V and J ends lost 5 bases and 0 bases respectively, with 18 bases between them. CDR1 and CDR2 (germline): MGHRA, YSYEKL.

The J gene is TRBJ2-7, the V gene TRBV6-4; TRBD2 matches 13 bases. From germline, CDR1 is MRHNA and CDR2 SNTAGT. Trimming cost V 5 bases and J 5 bases; bases outside gene matches: 3. The CDR3 sequence is 14 residues long. The CDR3 nucleotides are TGTGCCAGCAGTTCCGGACTAGCGGGAGACGAGCAGTACTTC. It specifies CASSSGLAGDEQYF.